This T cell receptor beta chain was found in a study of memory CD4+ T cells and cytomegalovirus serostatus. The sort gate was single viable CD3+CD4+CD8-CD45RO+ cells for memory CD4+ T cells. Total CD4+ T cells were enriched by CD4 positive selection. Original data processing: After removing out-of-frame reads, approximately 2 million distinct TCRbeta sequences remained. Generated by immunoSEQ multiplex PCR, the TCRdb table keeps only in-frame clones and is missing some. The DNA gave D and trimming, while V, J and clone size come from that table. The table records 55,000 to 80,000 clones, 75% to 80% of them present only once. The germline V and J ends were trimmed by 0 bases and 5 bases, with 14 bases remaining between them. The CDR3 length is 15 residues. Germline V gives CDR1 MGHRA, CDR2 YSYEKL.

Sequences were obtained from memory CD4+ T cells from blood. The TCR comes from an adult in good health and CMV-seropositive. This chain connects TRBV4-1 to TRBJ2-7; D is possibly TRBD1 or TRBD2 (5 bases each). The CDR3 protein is CASSQDGQGRDEQYF. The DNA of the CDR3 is TGCGCCAGCAGCCAAGATGGGCAGGGACGGGACGAGCAGTACTTC.